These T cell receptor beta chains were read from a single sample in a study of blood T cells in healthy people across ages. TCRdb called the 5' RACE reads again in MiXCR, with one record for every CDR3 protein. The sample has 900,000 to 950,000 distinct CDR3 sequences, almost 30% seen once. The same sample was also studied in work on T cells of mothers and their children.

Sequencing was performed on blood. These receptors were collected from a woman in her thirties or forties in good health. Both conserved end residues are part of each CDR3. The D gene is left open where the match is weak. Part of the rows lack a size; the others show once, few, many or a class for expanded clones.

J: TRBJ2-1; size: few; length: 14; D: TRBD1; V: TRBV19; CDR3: CASRGQGTYNEQFF; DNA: TGTGCCAGTCGAGGACAGGGAACCTACAATGAGCAGTTCTTC
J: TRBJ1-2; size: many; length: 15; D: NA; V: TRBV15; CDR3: CATSRGGLANYGYTF; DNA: TGTGCCACCAGCAGAGGGGGGCTAGCTAACTATGGCTACACCTTC
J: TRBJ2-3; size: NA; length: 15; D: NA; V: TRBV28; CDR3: CASSLPAGITDTQYF; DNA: TGTGCCAGCAGTTTACCCGCCGGGATAACAGATACGCAGTATTTT
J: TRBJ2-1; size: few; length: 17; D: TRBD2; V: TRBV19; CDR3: CVSSWTSGGRFYNEQFF; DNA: TGTGTCAGTAGTTGGACTAGCGGGGGCCGTTTCTACAATGAGCAGTTCTTC
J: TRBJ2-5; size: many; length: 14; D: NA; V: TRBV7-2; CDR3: CASSGFGIQETQYF; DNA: TGTGCCAGCAGTGGATTTGGGATCCAAGAGACCCAGTACTTC
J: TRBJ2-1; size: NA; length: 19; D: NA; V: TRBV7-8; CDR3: CASSSWKPMGVQSYNEQFF; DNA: TGTGCCAGCAGCTCTTGGAAACCGATGGGAGTCCAATCCTACAATGAGCAGTTCTTC
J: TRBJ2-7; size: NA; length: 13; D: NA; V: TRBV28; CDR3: CASVEGSSYEQYF; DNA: TGTGCCAGCGTCGAGGGGAGCTCCTACGAGCAGTACTTC
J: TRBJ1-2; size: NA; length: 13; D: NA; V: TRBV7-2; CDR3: CASSFDRRNGYTF; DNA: TGTGCCAGCAGCTTCGACAGGAGGAATGGCTACACCTTC
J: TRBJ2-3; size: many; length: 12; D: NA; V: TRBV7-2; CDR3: CASSPSMYTQYF; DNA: TGTGCCAGCAGTCCCTCCATGTATACGCAGTATTTT
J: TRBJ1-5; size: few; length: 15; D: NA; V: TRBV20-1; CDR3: CSARPGRGAWQPQHF; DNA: TGCAGTGCCCGGCCGGGACGGGGCGCTTGGCAGCCCCAGCATTTT
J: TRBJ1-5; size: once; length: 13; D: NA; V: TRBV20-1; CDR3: CSARFPGGQPQHF; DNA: TGCAGTGCTAGGTTCCCAGGCGGTCAGCCCCAGCATTTT
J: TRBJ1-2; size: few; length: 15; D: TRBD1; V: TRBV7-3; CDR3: CASSHTGGAGYGYTF; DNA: TGTGCCAGCAGCCACACAGGGGGCGCAGGCTATGGCTACACCTTC
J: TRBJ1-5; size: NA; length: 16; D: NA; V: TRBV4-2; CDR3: CASSQEGGGSSQPQHF; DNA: TGTGCCAGCAGCCAAGAGGGAGGGGGAAGCAGTCAGCCCCAGCATTTT
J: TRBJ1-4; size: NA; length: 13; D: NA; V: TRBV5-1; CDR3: CASSYITNEKRFF; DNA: TGCGCCAGCAGCTACATAACTAATGAAAAACGGTTTTTT
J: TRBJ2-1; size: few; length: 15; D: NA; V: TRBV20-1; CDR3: CSAGLTAHNDNEQFF; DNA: TGCAGTGCTGGGTTGACAGCACATAACGACAATGAGCAGTTCTTC
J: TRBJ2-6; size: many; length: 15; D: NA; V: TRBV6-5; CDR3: CASSYWGSGANVLTF; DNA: TGTGCCAGCAGTTACTGGGGGTCTGGGGCCAACGTCCTGACTTTC
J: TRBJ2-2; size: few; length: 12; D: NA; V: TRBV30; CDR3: CAWNYHTGELFF; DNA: TGTGCCTGGAATTACCACACCGGGGAGCTGTTTTTT
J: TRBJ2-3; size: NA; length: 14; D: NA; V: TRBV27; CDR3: CASSLSGRTDTQYF; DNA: TGTGCCAGCAGTTTATCGGGACGGACAGATACGCAGTATTTT
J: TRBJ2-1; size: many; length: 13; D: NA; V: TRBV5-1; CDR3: CASSPAGFVEQFF; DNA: TGCGCCAGCAGCCCGGCCGGCTTTGTTGAGCAGTTCTTC
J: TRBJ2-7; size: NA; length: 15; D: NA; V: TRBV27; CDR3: CASSLTPLSAYEQYF; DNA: TGTGCCAGCAGTCTGACTCCCTTGTCTGCCTACGAGCAGTACTTC
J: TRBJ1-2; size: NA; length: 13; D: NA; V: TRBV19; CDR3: CASQPASGYGYTF; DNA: TGTGCCAGCCAGCCCGCTTCTGGCTATGGCTACACCTTC
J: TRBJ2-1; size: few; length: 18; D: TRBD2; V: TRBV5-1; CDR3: CASSGGLAGGPLYNEQFF; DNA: TGCGCCAGCAGCGGGGGACTAGCGGGGGGGCCCCTATACAATGAGCAGTTCTTC
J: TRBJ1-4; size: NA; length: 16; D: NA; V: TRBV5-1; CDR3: CASSAGTAPLVGELFF; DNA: TGCGCCAGCAGCGCCGGGACTGCCCCTCTTGTGGGAGAACTGTTTTTT
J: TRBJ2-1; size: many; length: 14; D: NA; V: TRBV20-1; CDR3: CSARGGGSYNEQFF; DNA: TGCAGTGCTAGGGGTGGCGGATCCTACAATGAGCAGTTCTTC
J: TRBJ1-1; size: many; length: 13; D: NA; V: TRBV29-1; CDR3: CSVESLRNTEAFF; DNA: TGCAGCGTTGAAAGCCTTCGGAACACTGAAGCTTTCTTT
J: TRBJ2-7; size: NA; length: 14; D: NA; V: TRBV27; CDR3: CASRSGLGVYEQYF; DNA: TGTGCCAGCAGGTCTGGACTGGGGGTCTACGAGCAGTACTTC
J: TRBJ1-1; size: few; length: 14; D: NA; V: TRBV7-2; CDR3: CASSPRPPGTEAFF; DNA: TGTGCCAGCAGCCCTCGGCCCCCTGGCACTGAAGCTTTCTTT
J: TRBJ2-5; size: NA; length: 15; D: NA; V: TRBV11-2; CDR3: CASSSGPGGQETQYF; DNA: TGTGCCAGCAGCTCCGGACCGGGTGGGCAAGAGACCCAGTACTTC
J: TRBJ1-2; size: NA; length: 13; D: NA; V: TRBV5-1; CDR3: CASSYETDYGYTF; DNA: TGCGCCAGCAGCTACGAGACAGACTATGGCTACACCTTC
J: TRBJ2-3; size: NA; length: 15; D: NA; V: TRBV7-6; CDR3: CASSLGPTPTDTQYF; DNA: TGTGCCAGCAGCTTAGGACCCACACCCACAGATACGCAGTATTTT
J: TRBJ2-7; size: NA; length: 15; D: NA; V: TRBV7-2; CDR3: CASSVQPQITYEQYF; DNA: TGTGCCAGCAGCGTACAGCCTCAGATTACCTACGAGCAGTACTTC
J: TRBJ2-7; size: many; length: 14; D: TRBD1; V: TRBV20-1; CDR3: CSARAPDRDYEQYF; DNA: TGCAGTGCTAGAGCCCCGGACAGGGACTACGAGCAGTACTTC
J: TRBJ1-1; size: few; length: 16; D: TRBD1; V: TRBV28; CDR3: CASSLTGGAGVTEAFF; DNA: TGTGCCAGCAGTTTGACAGGGGGCGCGGGGGTTACTGAAGCTTTCTTT
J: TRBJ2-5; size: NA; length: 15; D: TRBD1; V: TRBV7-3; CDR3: CASSAYRGRGETQYF; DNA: TGTGCCAGCAGCGCTTACAGGGGGCGCGGGGAGACCCAGTACTTC
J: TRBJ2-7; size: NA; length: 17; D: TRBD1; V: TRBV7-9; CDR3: CAGTITRDRGYPYEQYF; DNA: TGTGCCGGCACCATTACCCGGGACAGGGGTTACCCCTACGAGCAGTACTTC
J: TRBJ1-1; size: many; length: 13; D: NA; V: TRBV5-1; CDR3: CASRDGFVTEAFF; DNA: TGCGCCAGCCGGGACGGTTTCGTTACTGAAGCTTTCTTT
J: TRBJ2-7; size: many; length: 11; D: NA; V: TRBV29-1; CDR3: CSVGQSAEQYF; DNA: TGCAGCGTTGGACAGTCGGCCGAGCAGTACTTC
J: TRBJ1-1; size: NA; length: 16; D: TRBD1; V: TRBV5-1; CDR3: CASSLSPTGMNTEAFF; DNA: TGCGCCAGCAGCTTGTCTCCGACAGGGATGAACACTGAAGCTTTCTTT
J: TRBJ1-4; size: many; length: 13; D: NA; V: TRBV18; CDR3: CASSPGQGEKLFF; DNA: TGTGCCAGCTCACCAGGGCAGGGTGAAAAACTGTTTTTT
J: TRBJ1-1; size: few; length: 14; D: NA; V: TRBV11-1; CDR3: CASRYRGLNTEAFF; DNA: TGTGCCAGCCGCTACCGAGGATTGAACACTGAAGCTTTCTTT
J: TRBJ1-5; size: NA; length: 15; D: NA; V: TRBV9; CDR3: CASSVGGLDLEPQHF; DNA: TGTGCCAGCAGCGTAGGGGGGCTTGATCTGGAGCCCCAGCATTTT
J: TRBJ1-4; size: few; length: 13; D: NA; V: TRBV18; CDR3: CASSPGRDEKLFF; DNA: TGTGCCAGCTCACCAGGGAGAGATGAAAAACTGTTTTTT
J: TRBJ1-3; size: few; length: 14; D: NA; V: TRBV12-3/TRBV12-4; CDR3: CASSFISSGNTIYF; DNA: TGTGCCAGCAGTTTTATAAGCTCTGGAAACACCATATATTTT
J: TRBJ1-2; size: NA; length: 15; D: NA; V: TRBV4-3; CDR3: CASSQDRQGRNGYTF; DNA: TGCGCCAGCAGCCAAGATAGGCAGGGGAGGAATGGCTACACCTTC
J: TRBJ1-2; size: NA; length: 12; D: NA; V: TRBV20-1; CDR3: CSAGQGYSGYTF; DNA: TGCAGTGCAGGCCAGGGGTATAGTGGCTACACCTTC
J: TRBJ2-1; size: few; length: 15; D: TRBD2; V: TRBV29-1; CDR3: CSVVTSGGLYNEQFF; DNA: TGCAGCGTGGTCACTAGCGGGGGATTGTACAATGAGCAGTTCTTC
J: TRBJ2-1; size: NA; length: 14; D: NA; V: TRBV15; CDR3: CATSRGDGYNEQFF; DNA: TGTGCCACCAGCAGAGGTGACGGCTACAATGAGCAGTTCTTC
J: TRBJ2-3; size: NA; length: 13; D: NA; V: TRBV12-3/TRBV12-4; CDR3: CASKASGTDTQYF; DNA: TGTGCCAGCAAGGCTAGCGGCACAGATACGCAGTATTTT
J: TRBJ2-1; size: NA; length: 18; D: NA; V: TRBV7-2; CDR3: CASSLRADWRGTNNEQFF; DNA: TGTGCCAGCAGCTTACGAGCTGATTGGCGGGGAACTAACAATGAGCAGTTCTTC
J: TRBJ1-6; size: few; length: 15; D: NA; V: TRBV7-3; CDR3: CASSPSGLGNSPLHF; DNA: TGTGCCAGCAGCCCCTCCGGCCTGGGTAATTCACCCCTCCACTTT
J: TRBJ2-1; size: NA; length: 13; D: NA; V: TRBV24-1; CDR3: CATSDTDGEEQFF; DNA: TGTGCCACCAGTGATACGGACGGGGAGGAGCAGTTCTTC
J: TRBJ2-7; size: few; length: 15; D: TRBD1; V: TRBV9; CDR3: CASSVWDRGNSEQYF; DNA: TGTGCCAGCAGCGTTTGGGACAGGGGAAATAGCGAGCAGTACTTC
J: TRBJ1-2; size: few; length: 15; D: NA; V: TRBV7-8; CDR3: CASSRDARQDYGYTF; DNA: TGTGCCAGCAGCCGAGATGCCAGGCAAGACTATGGCTACACCTTC
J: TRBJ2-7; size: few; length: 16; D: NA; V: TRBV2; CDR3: CASSLGTSGGGYERYF; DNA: TGTGCCAGCAGTCTCGGGACTAGTGGAGGGGGCTACGAGCGGTACTTC